These 15 T cell receptor beta chains were sequenced from one sample in a study of control samples from healthy donors and cancer patients. Sequencing was performed with immunoSEQ multiplex PCR; in TCRdb, only in-frame clones are kept and a portion is missing. The sample yields about 95,000 clones, over 80% seen once. Sequenced material: blood. These receptors came from a man under 40 in good health.

J is TRBJ1-1 and V is TRBV6-4; D ambiguous. CDR3 length: 13 residues. The germline gives CDR1 MRHNA, CDR2 SNTAGT. Trimming cost V 2 bases and J 0 bases, with 4 bases left between them. The CDR3 loop is CASSDGLNTEAFF. CDR3 sequence (DNA): TGTGCCAGCAGTGACGGCTTGAACACTGAAGCTTTCTTT.

This chain uses TRBV5-4 with TRBJ2-5, with D tentatively TRBD1 (5 bases). From germline, CDR1 is SGHNT and CDR2 YYREEE (reference sequence). The V end lost 0 bases, the J end lost 2 bases, and 11 bases lay between the germline ends. This CDR3 spans 15 amino acids. CDR3 sequence reads: CASSLGGGAQETQYF. The CDR3 DNA follows: TGTGCCAGCAGCTTGGGGGGTGGGGCACAAGAGACCCAGTACTTC. Together with reference TRBV5-4 and TRBJ2-5, the CDR3 gives the full variable domain: ETGVTQSPTHLIKTRGQQVTLRCSSQSGHNTVSWYQQALGQGPQFIFQYYREEENGRGNFPPRFSGLQFPNYSSELNVNALELDDSALYLCASSLGGGAQETQYFGPGTRLLVL.

DNA of the CDR3: TGTGCCAGCAGTCCGCTGGGGGGCAGAGCTTTCTTT. Protein product: CASSPLGGRAFF. V and J are TRBV6-5 and TRBJ1-1, with a possible D match to TRBD1 (6 bases). The ends were cut back, 5 bases at V and 10 bases at J, with 14 bases in the middle. The CDR3 runs to 12 residues. CDR1 MNHEY and CDR2 SVGAGI come from the germline V gene.

The chain couples TRBV19 to TRBJ1-2, with D possibly being TRBD1 (5 bases). Germline V gene lookup returns CDR1 LNHDA and CDR2 SQIVND (reference sequence). Trimming cost V 7 bases and J 2 bases, with 14 bases left between them. CDR3 length: 14 residues. CDR3 region: CASTNLRDNYGYTF. CDR3 DNA: TGTGCCAGTACCAACCTCCGGGACAACTATGGCTACACCTTC.

The V gene is TRBV5-1, the J gene TRBJ2-1, with a possible D match to TRBD1 (5 bases). Trimming removed 7 bases from V and 5 bases from J, with 13 bases in between. Germline-derived CDR1 and CDR2 are SGHRS and YFSETQ. CDR3 length: 13 residues. The CDR3 sequence is CASGYTGNNEQFF. Written as DNA, the CDR3 is TGCGCCAGCGGATATACAGGAAACAATGAGCAGTTCTTC. Using reference TRBV5-1 and TRBJ2-1 for the parts outside the CDR3, the full variable domain is KAGVTQTPRYLIKTRGQQVTLSCSPISGHRSVSWYQQTPGQGLQFLFEYFSETQRNKGNFPGRFSGRQFSNSRSEMNVSTLELGDSALYLCASGYTGNNEQFFGPGTRLTVL.

This clone showed up just once. V and J are TRBV6-6 and TRBJ2-7; D is possibly TRBD1 (5 bases). Germline CDR1 and CDR2: MNHNY and SVGAGI (reference sequence). This CDR3 comprises 12 residues. The V and J ends lost 2 bases and 5 bases respectively, with 7 bases between them. In nucleotides, the CDR3 is TGTGCCAGCAGTTACAGGGGCCACGAGCAGTACTTC. It specifies CASSYRGHEQYF.

This clone was seen only once. The chain carries TRBV12-3 or TRBV12-4 and TRBJ2-5; no clear D. V was clipped by 3 bases and J by 3 bases, with 2 bases between them. The CDR3 sequence is 11 residues long. DNA for the CDR3: TGTGCCAGCAGTTTTAAAGAGACCCAGTACTTC. It specifies CASSFKETQYF.

V usage is TRBV29-1 and J usage is TRBJ2-7, with 9 bases identical to TRBD2. Germline V gives CDR1 SQVTM, CDR2 ANQGSEA. Germline trimming cut 0 bases from V and 10 bases from J; bases unmatched to any gene: 13. This CDR3 is 15 amino acids long. The DNA of the CDR3 is TGCAGCGTTGAAGACCCCACGGATGCGGGGGGGTTACAGTACTTC. It is translated as CSVEDPTDAGGLQYF.

This chain connects TRBV5-1 to TRBJ2-1; the match to TRBD2 covers 10 bases. The V and J ends lost 3 bases and 4 bases, in that order; junction bases with no gene match: 1. Germline V CDR1 and CDR2: SGHRS, YFSETQ. This CDR3 contains 14 residues. The CDR3 here is CASSSTSGYNEQFF. The DNA for the CDR3 is TGCGCCAGCAGCTCGACTAGCGGGTACAATGAGCAGTTCTTC.

The V gene is TRBV10-1, the J gene TRBJ2-7; D is perhaps TRBD1 (6 bases). This CDR3 comprises 13 residues. V was cut by 3 bases and J by 5 bases, with 11 bases left in between. Germline V gives CDR1 WNHNN, CDR2 SYGVQD (reference sequence). In nucleotides, the CDR3 is TGCGCCAGCAGTGATACGGACAGCCACGAGCAGTACTTC. It is translated as CASSDTDSHEQYF.

This clone was picked up one time. J is TRBJ2-7 and V is TRBV10-3; TRBD1 might be the D (5 bases). Trimming took 4 bases from V and 4 from J, leaving 23 bases between them. CDR1 and CDR2 (germline): ENHRY, SYGVKD. The CDR3 has 17 residues. This CDR3 is CAISGNMDIRPPYEQYF. The CDR3 coding sequence is TGTGCCATCAGTGGAAACATGGACATTCGCCCCCCTTACGAGCAGTACTTC.

The chain combines TRBV5-6 with TRBJ1-3, with D hard to call. The ends were cut back, 2 bases at V and 8 bases at J, with 8 bases in the middle. The CDR3 runs 12 residues. Germline V gene sequence: CDR1 SGHDT, CDR2 YYEEEE. The CDR3 loop reads CASSLGGDTIYF. As DNA, the CDR3 is TGTGCCAGCAGCTTAGGCGGGGACACCATATATTTT.

V is TRBV7-2 and J is TRBJ1-1; the match to TRBD1 covers 9 bases. The V gene end was trimmed by 5 bases and the J gene end by 5 bases; junction bases not matched to a gene: 9. The CDR3 spans 15 residues. Germline V gene data show CDR1 as SGHTA and CDR2 as FQGNSA. The CDR3 spells CASSHSGQGRTEAFF. The DNA of the CDR3 is TGTGCCAGCAGCCATTCGGGACAGGGTAGGACTGAAGCTTTCTTT.

This clone came up once. This chain uses TRBV9 with TRBJ2-3; TRBD1 aligns across 9 bases. The CDR3 is 14 amino acids. Trimming took 3 bases from V and 5 from J; bases not matched to a gene: 4. Looked up from germline, CDR1 is SGDLS and CDR2 is YYNGEE. CDR3 bases: TGTGCCAGCAGCGGGGACAGGGAGGTAGATACGCAGTATTTT. Protein sequence: CASSGDREVDTQYF.

The rearrangement links TRBV30 to TRBJ1-3, with D possibly being TRBD1 (5 bases). This CDR3 is 14 amino acids long. V was trimmed by 7 bases and J by 7 bases, leaving 20 bases between them. Germline CDR1 reads GTSNPN; CDR2 reads SVGIG (reference sequence). The CDR3 nucleotides read TGTGCCTCCACTCTAGGGCAGTGGGGGAACACCATATATTTT. Its protein is CASTLGQWGNTIYF.